This TCR beta chain emerged from a study of vaccination effects on CD4 cells after COVID-19. At the level of the study: At 16 days and at one week before vaccination, samples were given by two convalescent patients.

When less than 13 days of culture had elapsed, CD4+ T cells were isolated. SARS-CoV-2 infected the person between March and December 2020, as confirmed by PCR. This table comes from immunoSEQ multiplex PCR, and its TCRdb copy is limited to in-frame clones, with some not included. The data contain approximately 50,000 clones, about 76% of them singletons. The germline V gene encodes CDR1 SEHNR and CDR2 FQNEAQ (reference sequence). V was shortened by 2 bases and J by 3 bases, with 17 bases between the two germline ends. The CDR3 covers 17 residues. Note on this clone: Antigen specificity is unknown.

Sample: CD4+ T cells from PBMCs cultured without peptide, taken before COVID-19 vaccination. The V gene is TRBV7-9, the J gene TRBJ2-1; perhaps TRBD1 as D (5 bases). The TCR comes from a human donor who had a prior SARS-CoV-2 infection. The CDR3 nucleotides are TGTGCCAGCAGCTTATCTCCGTCAGGGAAATACTACAATGAGCAGTTCTTC. Translating it yields CASSLSPSGKYYNEQFF.